Following are 27 T cell receptor beta chains from one sample sequenced in a study of blood T cells in healthy people across ages. Then a second PCR, running roughly 7 to 11 cycles, was carried out with a sample-barcoded 5' primer and a J-beta primer mix. TCRdb recomputed calls from the 5' RACE reads with MiXCR, one row per CDR3 protein. The sample includes about a million distinct CDR3 sequences, 51% seen only once; the top ten take roughly a fifth. Specimen: blood. These receptors all stem from a woman in her sixties or seventies in good health.

The chain carries TRBV28 and TRBJ1-6; no definite D call. The CDR3 extends over 15 amino acids. Germline V gene data show CDR1 as MDHEN and CDR2 as SYDVKM. V was cut by 6 bases and J by 0 bases, with 9 bases left in between. CDR3 bases: TGTGCCAGCAGCGGAGGGATCTCCTATAATTCACCCCTCCACTTT. As protein: CASSGGISYNSPLHF.

J is TRBJ2-4 and V is TRBV12-3 or TRBV12-4; a weak D match, TRBD2 (7 bases). The V end lost 5 bases, the J end lost 2 bases, and 10 bases lay between the germline ends. The CDR3 is made up of 14 amino acids. CDR3 region: CASSEGGPKNIQYF. CDR3 sequence (DNA): TGTGCCAGCAGTGAGGGGGGGCCCAAAAACATTCAGTACTTC.

The chain is built from TRBV2 and TRBJ2-4, with D perhaps given as TRBD1 or TRBD2 (6 bases each). Trimming removed 6 bases from V and 6 bases from J, with 18 bases in between. CDR1 is SNHLY, CDR2 FYNNEI, per germline. The CDR3 contains 15 residues. CDR3 bases: TGTGCCAGCAGCCCCATAGGGGGGAGAGGAAACATTCAGTACTTC. This sequence encodes CASSPIGGRGNIQYF.

CDR3 in DNA: TGCGCCAGCAGCCAAGGCTATCCGGGAGGGTACACCGGGGAGCTGTTTTTT. Protein product: CASSQGYPGGYTGELFF. The V gene is TRBV4-3, the J gene TRBJ2-2; TRBD2 matches at 8 bases. Germline CDR1 reads LGHNA; CDR2 reads YSLEER. V lost 1 base to trimming and J lost 3 bases; unmatched junction nucleotides: 7. The CDR3 has 17 amino acids.

This clonotype was counted between two and nine times. The chain carries TRBV29-1 and TRBJ2-3; no clear D gene. Trimming pared 5 bases from V and 2 bases from J, leaving 11 bases between. Germline lookup yields CDR1 SQVTM and CDR2 ANQGSEA. The CDR3 has 13 residues. The CDR3, as DNA: TGCAGCGTTAAGGTGACCCACACAGATACGCAGTATTTT. It specifies CSVKVTHTDTQYF.

This clonotype turned up a few times. This sequence joins TRBV6-1 and TRBJ1-2; D is uncertain. V shed 8 bases and J shed 0 bases, with 13 bases lying between them. CDR1 and CDR2 from the germline V gene are MNHNS and SASEGT. The CDR3 covers 14 residues. Written as DNA, the CDR3 is TGTGCCAGCCTTGACACGTCTTCTAACTATGGCTACACCTTC. Translating it yields CASLDTSSNYGYTF.

On this clonotype: One junction end does not reproduce the germline sequence, and a read error may be involved. The V call is TRBV20-1, the J call TRBJ2-5; a possible D gene is TRBD1 (6 bases). This CDR3 comprises 12 residues. The germline V gene encodes CDR1 DFQATT and CDR2 SNEGSKA (reference sequence). The DNA for the CDR3 is TGCAGTACTAGTACAGGGAGAGAGACCCAGTACTTC. This translates into CSTSTGRETQYF.

This chain joins TRBV12-3 or TRBV12-4 and TRBJ2-5; possibly TRBD2 for D (6 bases). V shed 6 bases and J shed 1 base, with 15 bases lying between them. The CDR3 covers 15 residues. The CDR3 region has the DNA TGTGCCAGCAGCTCCGGACTAAACACCCAAGAGACCCAGTACTTC. Protein product: CASSSGLNTQETQYF.

Turning to this clonotype: The junction shows a germline mismatch at one end, possibly a read error. The chain uses TRBV29-1 and TRBJ2-1; D remains ambiguous. CDR1 is SQVTM, CDR2 ANQGSEA, per germline. This CDR3 is built from 15 residues. The CDR3 bases are TGCAGCGTCGAAGCCCAGCCCGGGTCCTACAATGAGCAGTTCTTC. It translates to CSVEAQPGSYNEQFF.

This clonotype was recorded only once. V usage is TRBV20-1 and J usage is TRBJ2-1; 7 nucleotides align to TRBD2. This CDR3 region has 14 residues. V shed 1 base, J shed 3 bases, and the junction held 3 bases outside the gene matches. In germline, CDR1 is DFQATT, CDR2 SNEGSKA (reference sequence). CDR3: CSARGQRGYNEQFF. The DNA for the CDR3 is TGCAGTGCTAGAGGGCAGCGGGGCTACAATGAGCAGTTCTTC.

This clonotype has at least ten counts. The V call is TRBV5-1, the J call TRBJ2-5; D ambiguous. Germline loops: CDR1 SGHRS, CDR2 YFSETQ. With 1 base removed from V and 5 bases from J, the gap between germline ends came to 9 bases. The CDR3 totals 13 residues. CDR3 sequence: CASSLRGDETQYF. DNA of the CDR3: TGCGCCAGCAGCTTGCGTGGCGATGAGACCCAGTACTTC. Variable domain in full (rest from reference TRBV5-1 and TRBJ2-5): KAGVTQTPRYLIKTRGQQVTLSCSPISGHRSVSWYQQTPGQGLQFLFEYFSETQRNKGNFPGRFSGRQFSNSRSEMNVSTLELGDSALYLCASSLRGDETQYFGPGTRLLVL.

This chain joins TRBV3-1 and TRBJ2-4, with no clear D. TRBJ2-7 explains the end of the DNA better; the J call may be wrong. The CDR3 has 14 residues. CDR1 and CDR2 from the germline V gene are LGHDT and YNNKEL (reference sequence). CDR3 amino acids: CASSQSGAIYEQYF. CDR3 DNA sequence: TGTGCCAGCAGCCAATCTGGTGCCATCTACGAGCAGTACTTC.

The chain is built from TRBV10-3 and TRBJ1-2; the D is unclear. The CDR3 spans 14 residues. Trimming shortened V by 0 bases and J by 8 bases, and 13 bases separated the two germline ends. Germline CDR1 and CDR2: ENHRY and SYGVKD. DNA for the CDR3: TGTGCCATCAGTGAGTCGAAGGGTTTTGCGGGCTACACCTTC. It codes for CAISESKGFAGYTF.

The J gene is TRBJ2-1, the V gene TRBV10-3, with D possibly matching TRBD1 (5 bases). Trimming pared 10 bases from V and 6 bases from J, leaving 16 bases between. This CDR3 comprises 13 residues. Germline V gives CDR1 ENHRY, CDR2 SYGVKD. The CDR3 DNA reads as TGTGCCACCCAGCCGGACACGGTCAATGAGCAGTTCTTC. This translates into CATQPDTVNEQFF.

This clonotype has just a few counts. The V gene is TRBV5-1, the J gene TRBJ2-7; TRBD1 matches at 8 bases. Germline CDR1 is SGHRS and CDR2 is YFSETQ. The CDR3 has 16 amino acids. The ends lost 2 bases at V and 3 bases at J; junction bases unmatched: 10. The CDR3 DNA sequence: TGCGCCAGCAGCTTCGGACAGGGAAGGGGCGGCTACGAGCAGTACTTC. Its protein is CASSFGQGRGGYEQYF.

This clonotype was detected a few times. The chain joins TRBV7-8 to TRBJ2-5; D perhaps matches TRBD2 (5 bases). This CDR3 has 16 amino acids. Trimming took off 5 bases at V and 2 bases at J, with 18 bases between the two ends. Germline V gene data show CDR1 as SGHVS and CDR2 as FQNEAQ. DNA of the CDR3: TGTGCCAGCAGCCCCTCGCGGGTCCAGAGACAAGAGACCCAGTACTTC. Translation gives CASSPSRVQRQETQYF.

CDR3 coding DNA: TGCGCCAGCGGACAGGGGGACTCTGGGGCCAACGTCCTGACTTTC. This encodes CASGQGDSGANVLTF. The chain couples TRBV5-1 to TRBJ2-6; TRBD1 matches at 10 bases. The CDR3 is made up of 15 amino acids. V shed 7 bases, J shed 0 bases, and the junction held 1 base outside the gene matches. CDR1 and CDR2 from the germline V gene are SGHRS and YFSETQ.

CDR3 protein: CASSRNSRRYQETQYF. The CDR3 nucleotides read TGTGCCAGCAGCCGTAACTCTCGGCGATACCAAGAGACCCAGTACTTC. This chain connects TRBV3-1 to TRBJ2-5; D remains ambiguous. The CDR3 has 16 amino acids. With 4 bases removed from V and 0 bases from J, the gap between germline ends came to 15 bases. The germline V gene has CDR1 LGHDT and CDR2 YNNKEL (reference sequence).

The V and J genes are TRBV20-1 and TRBJ1-2; weak D call: TRBD1 (6 bases). CDR3 length: 12 amino acids. Germline values: CDR1 DFQATT, CDR2 SNEGSKA (reference sequence). V lost 2 bases and J 10 bases, leaving 14 bases between the germline ends. CDR3 sequence reads: CSARSSRGFYTF. CDR3 coding DNA: TGCAGTGCTAGATCCTCCAGGGGATTCTACACCTTC.

The J gene is TRBJ1-2, the V gene TRBV2, with D unresolved. There are 13 residues in the CDR3. Trimming stripped 4 bases from V and 3 bases from J, with 9 bases between. Germline V gene lookup returns CDR1 SNHLY and CDR2 FYNNEI. CDR3 in amino acids: CASSADGDYGYTF. The CDR3, as DNA: TGTGCCAGCAGTGCCGACGGGGACTATGGCTACACCTTC. Full variable domain (outside the CDR3, taken from reference TRBV2 and TRBJ1-2): EPEVTQTPSHQVTQMGQEVILRCVPISNHLYFYWYRQILGQKVEFLVSFYNNEISEKSEIFDDQFSVERPDGSNFTLKIRSTKLEDSAMYFCASSADGDYGYTFGSGTRLTVV.

This clonotype was found a few times. The chain joins TRBV28 to TRBJ2-7; D gene unclear. The CDR3 spans 14 residues. Germline-derived CDR1 and CDR2 are MDHEN and SYDVKM. Deletions cut 3 bases from V and 1 base from J, with 10 bases between. The DNA of the CDR3 is TGTGCCAGCAGTTTTACGAGGCGATCCTACGAGCAGTACTTC. Protein: CASSFTRRSYEQYF.

This clonotype appeared a few times. The V and J genes are TRBV28 and TRBJ2-7; D unresolved. V was cut by 9 bases and J by 7 bases, with 13 bases left in between. Looked up from germline, CDR1 is MDHEN and CDR2 is SYDVKM. This CDR3 contains 11 residues. CDR3 protein: CASNQLGEQYF. For the CDR3, the DNA is TGTGCCAGTAACCAGCTTGGGGAGCAGTACTTC.

The chain is built from TRBV2 and TRBJ2-5; 9 bases line up with TRBD2. CDR1 SNHLY and CDR2 FYNNEI come from the germline V gene. This CDR3 is 14 amino acids long. The J segment lost 5 bases and the V segment lost 2 bases, leaving 3 bases of the junction unmatched. CDR3 nucleotide sequence: TGTGCCAGCAGTGAACTAGCGGGAAGGGAGACCCAGTACTTC. Amino acid sequence: CASSELAGRETQYF.

This clonotype was picked up one time. One end of the junction varies from germline; a read error may be responsible. This chain connects TRBV5-6 to TRBJ2-3; no firm D call. Germline V gene data show CDR1 as SGHDT and CDR2 as YYEEEE. The CDR3 spans 15 residues. The DNA of the CDR3 is TGTGCCAGCAGCTTGGGGTGGAACCCCACAGATACGCGGTATTTT. Protein product: CASSLGWNPTDTRYF.

This clonotype is a singleton in its sample. At one of its ends the junction is not consistent with the germline gene, which may arise from a read error. The genes are TRBV3-1 and TRBJ1-2; D gene ambiguous. This CDR3 comprises 19 residues. Germline values: CDR1 LGHDT, CDR2 YNNKEL (reference sequence). CDR3 amino acids: CTSSQDRVSSGRPKYGYTF. DNA of the CDR3: TGTACCAGCAGCCAAGATCGGGTTTCCAGTGGCAGGCCAAAATATGGCTACACCTTC.

This clonotype was detected only a few times. The chain links TRBV27 to TRBJ2-1; D is undetermined. The V and J ends lost 4 bases and 11 bases respectively, with 12 bases between them. Germline V gives CDR1 MNHEY, CDR2 SMNVEV (reference sequence). The length of the CDR3 is 12 residues. CDR3 loop: CASSSSQRQQFF. CDR3 coding DNA: TGTGCCAGCAGTTCGAGTCAGAGGCAGCAGTTCTTC.

The chain uses TRBV5-1 and TRBJ1-1; D is unclear. The CDR3 spans 13 residues. CDR1 and CDR2 (germline): SGHRS, YFSETQ. With 4 bases removed from V and 3 bases from J, the gap between germline ends came to 10 bases. The CDR3 sequence: CASSTSTDTEAFF. The CDR3, as DNA: TGCGCCAGCAGCACCTCCACGGACACTGAAGCTTTCTTT.